This is a list of T cell receptor beta chains from one sample in a study of blood T cell repertoires in COVID-19. Measured with immunoSEQ multiplex PCR; TCRdb has only the in-frame clones, and not every one. The table shows tens of thousands of clones, with approximately 80% occurring only once. Sequencing used peripheral blood. Every receptor here comes from a man aged 70 or older with active or convalescent COVID-19. Each CDR3 is given with its conserved first and last residue. Each record gives: J gene, V gene, clone size, D gene, CDR3 DNA, CDR3 protein. D genes are given only for firm matches. Expanded clones are given a class, and other clones once, few, many or no size at all.

TRBJ1-5 | TRBV6-5 | few | TRBD1 | TGTGCCAGCAGTCGGACAGGGGATGGCAATCAGCCCCAGCATTTT | CASSRTGDGNQPQHF
TRBJ1-6 | TRBV7-9 | . | . | TGTGCCAGCAGCTTGGAACAGTATAATTCACCCCTCCACTTT | CASSLEQYNSPLHF
TRBJ1-2 | TRBV29-1 | once | TRBD1 | TGCAGCGTAGGGACAGGGGGCGACTATGGCTACACCTTC | CSVGTGGDYGYTF
TRBJ2-7 | TRBV24-1 | . | . | TGTGCCACCAGTGATTTCACTGACGAGCAGTACTTC | CATSDFTDEQYF
TRBJ1-2 | TRBV27 | . | . | TGTGCCAGCAGTCTTCGGACGGGGGGTGGCTACACCTTC | CASSLRTGGGYTF
TRBJ2-7 | TRBV11-2 | . | TRBD1 | TGTGCCAGCAGCATCCCCGGGACAGGCACCTACGAGCAGTACTTC | CASSIPGTGTYEQYF
TRBJ2-2 | TRBV21-1 | . | . | TGTGCCAGCCCCAGCCATGGGGCAGGGAACACCGGGGAGCTGTTTTTT | CASPSHGAGNTGELFF
TRBJ1-2 | TRBV29-1 | few | TRBD1 | TGCAGCGTTTTGCGGGACAGTTTGTTTGATGGCTACACCTTC | CSVLRDSLFDGYTF
TRBJ1-6 | TRBV19 | . | TRBD1 | TGTGCCAGTAGTATTATTAAGGGACAGGGCAACTCACCCCTCCACTTT | CASSIIKGQGNSPLHF
TRBJ1-1 | TRBV7-6 | . | . | TGTGCCAGCAGCTTAGGGTGGGGGGGCACTGAAGCTTTCTTT | CASSLGWGGTEAFF
TRBJ2-7 | TRBV20-1 | . | TRBD1 | TGCAGTGCCACAGGGGACTACGAGCAGTACTTC | CSATGDYEQYF
TRBJ1-1 | TRBV30 | . | . | TGTGCCTGGGGGAGCAGGTGTCTGAACACTGAAGCTTTCTTT | CAWGSRCLNTEAFF
TRBJ2-5 | TRBV28 | . | TRBD1 | TGTGCCAGCAGTTCCGGGACAGGGTATACCCAAGAGACCCAGTACTTC | CASSSGTGYTQETQYF
TRBJ1-2 | TRBV28 | few | TRBD1 | TGTGCCAGCGACAGGGGGTTTCCTGGCTACACCTTC | CASDRGFPGYTF
TRBJ1-4 | TRBV6-6 | once | . | TGTGCCAGCAGCAGCGGAAGGGCGGATAATGAAAAACTGTTTTTT | CASSSGRADNEKLFF
TRBJ1-1 | TRBV7-2 | . | TRBD1 | TGTGCCAGCAGCCGTTACAGGGGGCCGGTGGGCACTGAAGCTTTCTTT | CASSRYRGPVGTEAFF
TRBJ2-1 | TRBV29-1 | . | TRBD2 | TGCAGCGTCTCGACTAGCGGGGCCTACAATGAGCAGTTCTTC | CSVSTSGAYNEQFF
TRBJ1-4 | TRBV12-3/TRBV12-4 | . | . | . | CASSFLENEKLFF
TRBJ1-1 | TRBV29-1 | . | TRBD1 | TGCAGCGTCTCAGGACAGGGGGACACTGAAGCTTTCTTT | CSVSGQGDTEAFF
TRBJ1-4 | TRBV27 | . | . | TGTGCCAGCAGTAGAGGGTACCTATACCCAAATGAAAAACTGTTTTTT | CASSRGYLYPNEKLFF
TRBJ2-1 | TRBV2 | . | . | TGTGCCAGCAGTCAGGGGTCCGGTTACAATGAGCAGTTCTTC | CASSQGSGYNEQFF
TRBJ1-1 | TRBV5-1 | few | . | TGCGCCAGCAGTATACCGGGGAACACTGAAGCTTTCTTT | CASSIPGNTEAFF
TRBJ1-4 | TRBV11-2 | . | . | TGTGCCAGCAGCCTCGGACAGATTGCAACTAATGAAAAACTGTTTTTT | CASSLGQIATNEKLFF
TRBJ2-7 | TRBV6-5 | few | . | TGTGCCAGCAGCCTCGGCGGGTTCGGGAGCTACGAGCAGTACTTC | CASSLGGFGSYEQYF
TRBJ1-2 | TRBV6-5 | few | TRBD1 | TGTGCCACCTCGGACAGGGAGGTCGAGTACTATGGCTACACCTTC | CATSDREVEYYGYTF
TRBJ1-6 | TRBV7-2 | . | . | TGTGCCAGCAGCGCGTTACAGGGAAATTCACCCCTCCACTTT | CASSALQGNSPLHF
TRBJ1-3 | TRBV3-1/TRBV3-2 | . | . | TGTGCCAGCAGCCAAGATCGTGAGGCCGGAAACACCATATATTTT | CASSQDREAGNTIYF
TRBJ2-1 | TRBV24-1 | few | TRBD2 | TGTGCCACCAGTGATCCTAGCGGGAGGGCCTGTTTGAATGAGCAGTTCTTC | CATSDPSGRACLNEQFF
TRBJ2-1 | TRBV29-1 | few | . | TGCAGCGTTGAAGATGACTCTAGCTCCTACAATGAGCAGTTCTTC | CSVEDDSSSYNEQFF
TRBJ1-1 | TRBV7-6 | few | . | TGTGCCAGCAGCTCAGAGGGTCCTACGGGCACTGAAGCTTTCTTT | CASSSEGPTGTEAFF
TRBJ1-2 | TRBV6-6 | . | TRBD1 | TGTGCCAGCAGTTACAGGGGGCCTAGCTATGGCTACACCTTC | CASSYRGPSYGYTF
TRBJ1-2 | TRBV30 | . | TRBD1 | TGTGCCTGGAGTGTCCCGACAGGGAGAGGGGGCTACACCTTC | CAWSVPTGRGGYTF
TRBJ2-3 | TRBV19 | . | . | TGTGCCAGTAGTGCCCATAGAACAGGGTCAGATACGCAGTATTTT | CASSAHRTGSDTQYF
TRBJ1-4 | TRBV19 | . | TRBD1 | TGTGCCAGTAAGGACCTAAACAGGGGACACGGTGAAAAACTGTTTTTT | CASKDLNRGHGEKLFF
TRBJ2-1 | TRBV4-3 | . | TRBD2 | TGCGCCAGCAGCCAAGACGGGCTAGCGGGAAGTGAGCAGTTCTTC | CASSQDGLAGSEQFF
TRBJ2-1 | TRBV29-1 | . | TRBD1 | TGCAGCGCCCTGGTGGGGACAGGGTACAACAATGAGCAGTTCTTC | CSALVGTGYNNEQFF
TRBJ2-2 | TRBV7-3 | . | TRBD1 | TGTGCCAGCAGCGCAGGGGGGAACACCGGGGAGCTGTTTTTT | CASSAGGNTGELFF
TRBJ2-7 | TRBV19 | few | TRBD2 | TGTGCCAGTACCCCAGGCGGGAGGTCGGTCGAGCAGTACTTC | CASTPGGRSVEQYF
TRBJ1-5 | TRBV30 | . | . | TGTGCCTGGAGTGTTGGGGCTCGTCAGCCCCAGCATTTT | CAWSVGARQPQHF
TRBJ1-5 | TRBV18 | . | TRBD1 | TGTGCCAGCTCCCAGGGACAGGGGCAGCCCCAGCATTTT | CASSQGQGQPQHF
TRBJ1-6 | TRBV6-5 | . | TRBD1 | TGTGCCAGCAGTTACCGGGACAGGAATTCACCCCTCCACTTT | CASSYRDRNSPLHF
TRBJ2-5 | TRBV11-1 | . | . | TGTGCCAGCAGCCCCCGTTTCCAAGAGACCCAGTACTTC | CASSPRFQETQYF
TRBJ2-5 | TRBV2 | . | . | TGTGCCAGCAGTGAAGTGGAGCGCAATAAAGAGACCCAGTACTTC | CASSEVERNKETQYF
TRBJ1-5 | TRBV25-1 | . | . | TGTGCCAGCACCAAGCGGCGTCTGGGCAATCAGCCCCAGCATTTT | CASTKRRLGNQPQHF
TRBJ1-4 | TRBV7-9 | once | TRBD1 | TGTGCCAGCAGCCAACGGACAGGGAATAGGGAAAAACTGTTTTTT | CASSQRTGNREKLFF
TRBJ1-2 | TRBV19 | once | . | TGTGCCAGTAGTTCAGGGGTTGGAGGTGGCTACACCTTC | CASSSGVGGGYTF
TRBJ1-4 | TRBV3-1/TRBV3-2 | . | . | TGTGCCAGCAGCCAAGGGGCGGAAAAACTGTTTTTT | CASSQGAEKLFF
TRBJ2-3 | TRBV5-1 | . | . | TGCGCCAGCAGCTTGGACGGACAAAGCAGCACAGATACGCAGTATTTT | CASSLDGQSSTDTQYF
TRBJ2-3 | TRBV5-1 | once | . | TGCGCCAGCAGCTTCGGACTCCGCGGCACAGATACGCAGTATTTT | CASSFGLRGTDTQYF
TRBJ1-1 | TRBV30 | . | TRBD1 | TGTGCCTGGAGTCCGGGACAGGCGATGAACACTGAAGCTTTCTTT | CAWSPGQAMNTEAFF
TRBJ2-3 | TRBV30 | . | TRBD2 | TGTGCCTGGAGTCCACGCGCGGGAGAGGGAGATACGCAGTATTTT | CAWSPRAGEGDTQYF
TRBJ1-3 | TRBV7-2 | . | TRBD1 | TGTGCCAGCAGCAAGGACAGGGTTGACACCATATATTTT | CASSKDRVDTIYF